These 20 T cell receptor beta chains originate from one sample sequenced in a study of blood T cell repertoires in COVID-19. This table comes from immunoSEQ multiplex PCR, and its TCRdb copy is limited to in-frame clones, with some not included. The profile covers around 50,000 clones, with about nine tenths appearing a single time and over 7.5% taken by the ten largest. The sequencing input was peripheral blood. The receptors stem from a man aged 45 to 65 with active COVID-19.

The gene calls are TRBV9 and TRBJ2-1; TRBD2 agrees at 10 bases. Per germline, CDR1 SGDLS and CDR2 YYNGEE. V lost 3 bases, J lost 4 bases, and 4 bases stayed unmatched. This CDR3 region has 15 residues. The CDR3: CASSATSGFYNEQFF. CDR3 nucleotide sequence: TGTGCCAGCAGCGCGACTAGCGGGTTTTACAATGAGCAGTTCTTC.

V is TRBV27 and J is TRBJ2-2; a possible D gene is TRBD2 (5 bases). This CDR3 is built from 13 residues. Germline assignment: CDR1 MNHEY and CDR2 SMNVEV (reference sequence). Trimming took off 2 bases at V and 8 bases at J, with 9 bases between the two ends. CDR3 residues: CASSLRSGGELFF. The CDR3, as DNA: TGTGCCAGCAGTTTACGGTCGGGAGGGGAGCTGTTTTTT.

V and J are TRBV5-4 and TRBJ1-4; the match to TRBD1 covers 12 bases. The trim removed 0 bases at V and 4 bases at J, leaving 4 bases unmatched. Germline V CDR1 and CDR2: SGHNT, YYREEE (reference sequence). The CDR3 covers 17 residues. The DNA of the CDR3 is TGTGCCAGCAGCTTGGCCGGGACAGGGGGCGGTAATGAAAAACTGTTTTTT. It encodes CASSLAGTGGGNEKLFF.

On this clone: The identical CDR3 is also encoded by other nucleotide sequences in the sample. This chain links TRBV9 with TRBJ2-2; D is undetermined. With 0 bases removed from V and 0 bases from J, the gap between germline ends came to 6 bases. This CDR3 spans 15 amino acids. Per the germline V gene, CDR1 is SGDLS and CDR2 is YYNGEE. The CDR3 protein is CASSVGAANTGELFF. The CDR3 nucleotides are TGTGCCAGCAGCGTAGGGGCAGCGAACACCGGGGAGCTGTTTTTT.

The chain links TRBV5-6 to TRBJ2-5; TRBD2 agrees at 14 bases. Trimming cost V 5 bases and J 5 bases; bases outside gene matches: 5. Germline values: CDR1 SGHDT, CDR2 YYEEEE. This CDR3 has 15 amino acids. This CDR3 is CASSSGLAGVETQYF. CDR3 coding DNA: TGTGCCAGCAGTTCGGGACTAGCGGGAGTTGAGACCCAGTACTTC.

V usage is TRBV7-9 and J usage is TRBJ2-2, with TRBD2 matching over 8 bases. The V gene end was trimmed by 4 bases and the J gene end by 5 bases; junction bases not matched to a gene: 12. Germline CDR1 and CDR2: SEHNR and FQNEAQ (reference sequence). The CDR3 contains 17 residues. CDR3 amino acids: CASSSLTSGSSTGELFF. The DNA of the CDR3 is TGTGCCAGCAGCTCACTAACTAGCGGAAGTTCTACCGGGGAGCTGTTTTTT.

The gene calls are TRBV19 and TRBJ2-1, with 7 bases that match TRBD1. CDR1 and CDR2 (germline): LNHDA, SQIVND (reference sequence). The J segment lost 4 bases and the V segment lost 1 base, leaving 1 base of the junction unmatched. This CDR3 spans 14 amino acids. The CDR3 sequence: CASSIGGQYNEQFF. In DNA form, the CDR3 reads TGTGCCAGTAGTATAGGGGGACAGTACAATGAGCAGTTCTTC.

This rearrangement joins TRBV27 to TRBJ1-4; tentatively, D is TRBD1 (5 bases). The germline gives CDR1 MNHEY, CDR2 SMNVEV (reference sequence). V dropped 6 bases and J dropped 5 bases, with 19 bases sitting between them. This CDR3 comprises 16 residues. The DNA for the CDR3 is TGTGCCAGCAGCAGGGCGGCACAGACCGCCAATGAAAAACTGTTTTTT. Protein product: CASSRAAQTANEKLFF.

The rearrangement links TRBV6-4 to TRBJ1-2; weak D call: TRBD1 (6 bases). Trimming shortened V by 6 bases and J by 0 bases, and 14 bases separated the two germline ends. Germline V CDR1 and CDR2: MRHNA, SNTAGT. CDR3 length: 15 amino acids. CDR3 DNA sequence: TGTGCCAGCAGAAAAGAACAGGGAGCTAACTATGGCTACACCTTC. It encodes CASRKEQGANYGYTF.

The chain combines TRBV10-3 with TRBJ1-4, with 9 bases fitting TRBD1. V dropped 2 bases and J dropped 11; count of bases not matched to a gene: 3. This CDR3 is built from 13 residues. CDR1 ENHRY and CDR2 SYGVKD come from the germline V gene. CDR3 bases: TGTGCCATCAGTGAGCCGGGACAGGGCAAACTGTTTTTT. Translation: CAISEPGQGKLFF.

This clone has only one observation. CDR3 coding DNA: TGTGCCAGCAGTCTACGTTACAGCGGCCAAGCTTTCTTT. It translates to CASSLRYSGQAFF. The gene calls are TRBV12-3 or TRBV12-4 and TRBJ1-1; no clear D. V was shortened by 5 bases and J by 9 bases, with 16 bases between the two germline ends. The CDR3 covers 13 residues.

The chain recombines TRBV9 with TRBJ1-4; D may be TRBD1 (6 bases). CDR1 SGDLS and CDR2 YYNGEE come from the germline V gene. With 4 bases removed from V and 0 bases from J, the gap between germline ends came to 10 bases. The CDR3 sequence is 15 residues long. CDR3 sequence (DNA): TGTGCCAGCAGCCCCGCAGGGGCAACTAATGAAAAACTGTTTTTT. Translation: CASSPAGATNEKLFF.

The V gene is TRBV6-6, the J gene TRBJ2-7, with TRBD2 matching over 12 bases. The CDR3 sequence is 15 residues long. The trim removed 6 bases at V and 6 bases at J, leaving 9 bases unmatched. The germline CDR1 and CDR2 sequences are MNHNY and SVGAGI (reference sequence). The CDR3 DNA follows: TGTGCCAGCAGGACTAGCGGGAGTCTCCTCTCCGAGCAGTACTTC. Its translation: CASRTSGSLLSEQYF.

V gene TRBV5-1 combines with J gene TRBJ2-7; D unresolved. Looked up from germline, CDR1 is SGHRS and CDR2 is YFSETQ. Trimming removed 4 bases from V and 3 bases from J, with 17 bases in between. The CDR3 consists of 15 residues. CDR3 DNA sequence: TGCGCCAGCAGCCTGCCGGCAGGCGATTACTACGAGCAGTACTTC. The encoded protein is CASSLPAGDYYEQYF.

This rearrangement joins TRBV4-2 to TRBJ1-2; tentatively, D is TRBD1 (6 bases). The germline gives CDR1 LGHNA, CDR2 YNFKEQ. CDR3 length equals 15 residues. Trimming removed 0 bases from V and 7 bases from J, with 15 bases in between. DNA for the CDR3: TGTGCCAGCAGCCAAGATAGCTCAGGGGTTCGTGGCTACACCTTC. Amino acid sequence: CASSQDSSGVRGYTF.

This chain connects TRBV5-4 to TRBJ2-1; 7 positions agree with TRBD2. V was pared by 2 bases and J by 4 bases, with 6 bases of the junction left unmatched. Germline CDR1 SGHNT, CDR2 YYREEE (reference sequence). There are 15 residues in the CDR3. DNA for the CDR3: TGTGCCAGCAGCTTCCTCTACGGGGGGTACAATGAGCAGTTCTTC. The encoded protein is CASSFLYGGYNEQFF.

This rearrangement joins TRBV28 to TRBJ1-2; D might be TRBD1 (6 bases). The CDR3 sequence is 14 residues long. V was clipped by 4 bases and J by 2 bases, with 11 bases between them. The germline gives CDR1 MDHEN, CDR2 SYDVKM. CDR3 amino acids: CASSSGDTNYGYTF. The CDR3 region has the DNA TGTGCCAGCAGTTCCGGGGACACCAACTATGGCTACACCTTC.

The rearrangement uses TRBV9 and TRBJ2-1; a possible D gene is TRBD2 (5 bases). The V gene's germline CDR1 is SGDLS and CDR2 YYNGEE. The CDR3 runs 15 residues. V lost 0 bases to trimming and J lost 2 bases, with 9 bases between them. This CDR3 reads CASSVVSGPYNEQFF. The CDR3 DNA follows: TGTGCCAGCAGCGTAGTGAGCGGACCCTACAATGAGCAGTTCTTC.

The CDR3 region is CASSLTGGWTGELFF. CDR3 nucleotide sequence: TGTGCCAGCAGCTTAACAGGGGGCTGGACCGGGGAGCTGTTTTTT. The V call is TRBV7-3, the J call TRBJ2-2; 7 bases are a match to TRBD1. The CDR3 consists of 15 residues. Germline V CDR1 and CDR2: SGHTA, FQGTGA. V gave up 0 bases and J gave up 5 bases; unmatched junction bases: 3.

A few counts support this clone. The V gene is TRBV5-4, the J gene TRBJ1-6; D is uncertain. Germline CDR1 reads SGHNT; CDR2 reads YYREEE (reference sequence). The CDR3 extends over 14 amino acids. Trimming shortened V by 0 bases and J by 11 bases, and 12 bases separated the two germline ends. In DNA, the CDR3 is TGTGCCAGCAGCTTGGGACAAGGCCAAACACCCCTCCACTTT. This sequence encodes CASSLGQGQTPLHF.